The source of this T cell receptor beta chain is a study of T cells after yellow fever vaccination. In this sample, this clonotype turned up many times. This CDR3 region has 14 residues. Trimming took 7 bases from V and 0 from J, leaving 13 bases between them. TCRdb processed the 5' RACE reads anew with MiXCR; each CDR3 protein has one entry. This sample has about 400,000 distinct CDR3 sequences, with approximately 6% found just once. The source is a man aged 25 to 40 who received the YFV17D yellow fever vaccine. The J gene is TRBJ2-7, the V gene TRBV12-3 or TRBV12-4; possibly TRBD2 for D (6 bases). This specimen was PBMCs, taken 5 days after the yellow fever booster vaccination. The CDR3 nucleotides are TGTGCCAGCACCGCATACGGGAGCTCCTACGAGCAGTACTTC. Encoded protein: CASTAYGSSYEQYF.